What follows are 31 T cell receptor beta chains derived from one specimen sequenced in a study of blood T cell repertoires in COVID-19. The method was immunoSEQ multiplex PCR; TCRdb's version includes in-frame clones alone and lacks a portion of them. The sample carries 20,000 to 25,000 clones, around 94% recorded once. Sequences were obtained from peripheral blood. Receptors were obtained from a human donor in a cohort sampled during active COVID-19.

This rearrangement joins TRBV2 to TRBJ1-2; D is unclear. CDR3 length: 13 amino acids. The germline V and J ends were trimmed by 2 bases and 4 bases, with 8 bases remaining between them. Germline CDR1 and CDR2: SNHLY and FYNNEI. CDR3 sequence reads: CASSERRFYGYTF. The CDR3 DNA follows: TGTGCCAGCAGTGAACGGAGATTCTATGGCTACACCTTC.

This chain links TRBV4-1 with TRBJ2-5, with TRBD1 identical over 7 bases. Germline CDR1 and CDR2: MGHRA and YSYEKL. After removal of 2 bases from V and 2 bases from J, the junction contained 2 bases not matched to a gene. The CDR3 runs to 14 residues. The DNA of the CDR3 is TGCGCCAGCAGCCAACGACAGGGACAAGAGACCCAGTACTTC. It encodes CASSQRQGQETQYF.

For the CDR3, the DNA is TGTGCCAGCAAAGTCCCAAGGGAGGGGAGCACTGAAGCTTTCTTT. Protein product: CASKVPREGSTEAFF. V is TRBV2 and J is TRBJ1-1, with D possibly matching TRBD1 (5 bases). The CDR3 runs 15 residues. V was shortened by 7 bases and J by 4 bases, with 19 bases between the two germline ends. From germline, CDR1 is SNHLY and CDR2 FYNNEI.

The CDR3 nucleotides are TGTGCCAGCAGCCCTCGATTAGCGGGATCCTACGAGCAGTACTTC. Protein product: CASSPRLAGSYEQYF. V is TRBV9 and J is TRBJ2-7; the match to TRBD2 covers 8 bases. V lost 4 bases to trimming and J lost 1 base; unmatched junction nucleotides: 7. CDR3 length: 15 residues. Per the germline V gene, CDR1 is SGDLS and CDR2 is YYNGEE.

This chain uses TRBV20-1 with TRBJ2-7; TRBD2 agrees at 7 bases. Germline CDR1 and CDR2: DFQATT and SNEGSKA (reference sequence). Germline trimming cut 3 bases from V and 0 bases from J; bases unmatched to any gene: 17. The CDR3 totals 18 residues. The CDR3 protein is CSASGGQIREAYSYEQYF. CDR3 nucleotide sequence: TGCAGTGCTAGTGGCGGGCAAATCCGGGAGGCTTACTCCTACGAGCAGTACTTC.

V is TRBV7-9 and J is TRBJ1-4; 9 bases fit TRBD1. The trim removed 1 base at V and 5 bases at J, leaving 2 bases unmatched. The CDR3 consists of 15 residues. Looked up from germline, CDR1 is SEHNR and CDR2 is FQNEAQ (reference sequence). The CDR3 sequence is CASSLVTGGNEKLFF. CDR3 nucleotides: TGTGCCAGCAGCTTAGTGACAGGGGGAAATGAAAAACTGTTTTTT.

This sequence joins TRBV4-2 and TRBJ2-7; possible D gene TRBD1, 6 bases. Germline assignment: CDR1 LGHNA and CDR2 YNFKEQ. The CDR3 is made up of 15 amino acids. V lost 2 bases and J lost 0, with 11 bases in between. This chain's CDR3 is CASSQPDRNSYEQYF. The CDR3 nucleotides are TGTGCCAGCAGCCAACCAGACAGGAACTCCTACGAGCAGTACTTC.

The chain links TRBV5-6 to TRBJ2-1; maybe TRBD1 (5 bases). The CDR3 is 16 amino acids. The V gene lost 1 base and the J gene lost 4 bases, with 15 bases spanning the gap. Germline V gives CDR1 SGHDT, CDR2 YYEEEE. The CDR3 region has the DNA TGTGCCAGCAGCTTGACAGGACCGCTAAATTACAATGAGCAGTTCTTC. This encodes CASSLTGPLNYNEQFF. Together with reference TRBV5-6 and TRBJ2-1, the CDR3 gives the full variable domain: DAGVTQSPTHLIKTRGQQVTLRCSPKSGHDTVSWYQQALGQGPQFIFQYYEEEERQRGNFPDRFSGHQFPNYSSELNVNALLLGDSALYLCASSLTGPLNYNEQFFGPGTRLTVL.

V and J are TRBV29-1 and TRBJ1-4, with D unclear. Germline V gene data show CDR1 as SQVTM and CDR2 as ANQGSEA. There are 11 residues in the CDR3. V lost 7 bases, J lost 8 bases, and 11 bases lay in between. The chain's CDR3 is CSGRRGEKLFF. CDR3 bases: TGCAGCGGAAGGAGAGGCGAAAAACTGTTTTTT.

This clone was recorded a few times. This sequence joins TRBV11-3 and TRBJ1-3; TRBD1 matches at 8 bases. Germline loops: CDR1 SGHNT, CDR2 YENEEA. With 0 bases clipped from V and 6 bases from J, the junction kept 4 bases outside the gene matches. This CDR3 comprises 15 residues. CDR3 bases: TGTGCCAGCAGCTTAGAGGCGGACAGGGTAAACACCATATATTTT. It specifies CASSLEADRVNTIYF.

The sample holds one count of this clone. The rearrangement links TRBV5-1 to TRBJ1-2, with D possibly matching TRBD1 (6 bases). Germline lookup yields CDR1 SGHRS and CDR2 YFSETQ. Trimming took off 4 bases at V and 4 bases at J, with 14 bases between the two ends. The CDR3 length is 14 residues. The CDR3 DNA reads as TGCGCCAGCAGCCCCCAGGGGATGGGCTATGGCTACACCTTC. This gives the protein CASSPQGMGYGYTF.

The chain recombines TRBV28 with TRBJ2-5; TRBD2 might be the D (5 bases). This CDR3 region has 14 residues. Germline lookup yields CDR1 MDHEN and CDR2 SYDVKM. V was cut by 5 bases and J by 5 bases, with 15 bases left in between. The CDR3 DNA is TGTGCCAGCAGTCCCCGCCGAGGGTGGGAGACCCAGTACTTC. Its protein is CASSPRRGWETQYF.

The chain has TRBV5-4 and TRBJ2-7; D unclear. V gave up 4 bases and J gave up 3 bases, with 14 bases separating them. Germline CDR1 reads SGHNT; CDR2 reads YYREEE (reference sequence). This CDR3 has 14 amino acids. The CDR3 loop is CASSLDPSSYEQYF. In nucleotides, the CDR3 is TGTGCCAGCAGCCTCGACCCTTCTAGCTACGAGCAGTACTTC.

The V and J genes are TRBV9 and TRBJ1-1; D perhaps matches TRBD1 (6 bases). The ends were cut back, 3 bases at V and 11 bases at J, with 14 bases in the middle. This CDR3 spans 12 amino acids. Germline CDR1 is SGDLS and CDR2 is YYNGEE. The DNA for the CDR3 is TGTGCCAGCAGCGGGGAAACAGGGAATGCTTTCTTT. Protein: CASSGETGNAFF.

This clone was counted between two and nine times. V gene TRBV6-6 combines with J gene TRBJ2-7; 9 nucleotides match TRBD1. V lost 5 bases, J lost 5 bases, and 13 bases stayed unmatched. Per germline, CDR1 MNHNY and CDR2 SVGAGI (reference sequence). The CDR3 has 16 residues. The CDR3 is CASSRSPGQGYDEQYF. The CDR3, as DNA: TGTGCCAGCAGTCGTAGCCCGGGACAGGGCTACGACGAGCAGTACTTC.

CDR3 nucleotides: TGTGCCAGCAGCCAAGCGGGACACCACACCTACGAGCAGTACTTC. Protein: CASSQAGHHTYEQYF. V is TRBV3-1 (or the pseudogene TRBV3-2) and J is TRBJ2-7, with TRBD1 as a possible D gene (6 bases). V shed 1 base and J shed 2 bases, with 12 bases lying between them. The CDR3 has 15 residues. The germline CDR1 and CDR2 sequences are LGHDT and YNNKEL (reference sequence).

The chain carries TRBV10-3 and TRBJ2-5, with D possibly matching TRBD2 (6 bases). V was clipped by 6 bases and J by 5 bases, with 13 bases between them. This CDR3 contains 13 residues. Germline V gives CDR1 ENHRY, CDR2 SYGVKD. CDR3 coding DNA: TGTGCCATCAGCACACTAAGCGGGGAGACCCAGTACTTC. Translated, it gives CAISTLSGETQYF.

The genes are TRBV7-8 and TRBJ1-5; no reliable D call. This CDR3 is built from 14 residues. Trimming removed 5 bases from V and 0 bases from J, with 8 bases in between. Germline lookup yields CDR1 SGHVS and CDR2 FQNEAQ. The CDR3 DNA sequence: TGTGCCAGCAGCCTCGGGGTTAGCAATCAGCCCCAGCATTTT. Translated, it gives CASSLGVSNQPQHF.

This chain links TRBV28 with TRBJ2-7, with a weak D call TRBD2 (6 bases). The CDR3 consists of 11 residues. The germline V gene encodes CDR1 MDHEN and CDR2 SYDVKM. The V end lost 3 bases, the J end lost 6 bases, and 6 bases lay between the germline ends. This chain's CDR3 is CASSLRGEQYF. The CDR3 DNA reads as TGTGCCAGCAGTTTGCGGGGCGAGCAGTACTTC.

This clone was detected only once. The chain links TRBV7-6 to TRBJ2-6; D perhaps matches TRBD1 (5 bases). Per germline, CDR1 SGHVS and CDR2 FNYEAQ. The CDR3 runs to 16 residues. V was clipped by 7 bases and J by 0 bases, with 13 bases between them. The CDR3: CASTQSRGSGANVLTF. The CDR3 nucleotides are TGTGCCAGCACCCAATCTAGGGGCTCTGGGGCCAACGTCCTGACTTTC.

This chain connects TRBV27 to TRBJ2-7; weak D call: TRBD1 (6 bases). V shed 3 bases and J shed 1 base, with 16 bases lying between them. Germline CDR1 is MNHEY and CDR2 is SMNVEV (reference sequence). The CDR3 is 16 residues long. The CDR3 protein is CASSLWQGQGSYEQYF. CDR3 in DNA: TGTGCCAGCAGTTTGTGGCAGGGGCAGGGATCCTACGAGCAGTACTTC.

V gene TRBV7-9 combines with J gene TRBJ2-5; D ambiguous. This CDR3 has 13 residues. Germline V gene lookup returns CDR1 SEHNR and CDR2 FQNEAQ (reference sequence). The V end lost 5 bases, the J end lost 3 bases, and 10 bases lay between the germline ends. Here the CDR3 reads CASSVGSKETQYF. CDR3 DNA sequence: TGTGCCAGCAGCGTAGGATCTAAAGAGACCCAGTACTTC.

This clone was seen just once. This chain connects TRBV7-6 to TRBJ1-2, with D maybe TRBD1 (6 bases). V was shortened by 4 bases and J by 7 bases, with 13 bases between the two germline ends. The CDR3 has 13 amino acids. Germline CDR1 and CDR2: SGHVS and FNYEAQ. This chain's CDR3 is CASSSYRVAGYTF. CDR3 in DNA: TGTGCCAGCAGCTCATACAGGGTTGCTGGCTACACCTTC.

The rearrangement uses TRBV6-2 or TRBV6-3 and TRBJ2-7; 8 bases map to TRBD1. This CDR3 is built from 13 residues. In germline, CDR1 is MNHEY, CDR2 SVGEGT. V shed 4 bases and J 3 bases; nucleotides not matched to a gene: 2. The DNA for the CDR3 is TGTGCCAGCAGTTGGACAGGGCTCTACGAGCAGTACTTC. Translating it yields CASSWTGLYEQYF.

J is TRBJ2-7 and V is TRBV28, with a possible D match to TRBD2 (6 bases). Trimming removed 5 bases at V and 2 bases at J, with 13 bases between. Looked up from germline, CDR1 is MDHEN and CDR2 is SYDVKM. There are 14 residues in the CDR3. The CDR3 DNA reads TGTGCCAGCAGTGGTGGCGGGACCCCCTACGAGCAGTACTTC. Amino acid sequence: CASSGGGTPYEQYF. Combining the CDR3 with reference TRBV28 and TRBJ2-7 gives the whole variable domain DVKVTQSSRYLVKRTGEKVFLECVQDMDHENMFWYRQDPGLGLRLIYFSYDVKMKEKGDIPEGYSVSREKKERFSLILESASTNQTSMYLCASSGGGTPYEQYFGPGTRLTVT.

This chain uses TRBV5-6 with TRBJ2-7; possibly TRBD2 for D (7 bases). Between the trimmed V and J ends, which lost 2 bases and 5 bases, there was a span of 14 bases. Germline V CDR1 and CDR2: SGHDT, YYEEEE. The CDR3 has 14 amino acids. CDR3 nucleotide sequence: TGTGCCAGCAGCTTAGGGGGGGCCTTAGACGAGCAGTACTTC. Amino acids: CASSLGGALDEQYF. The complete variable domain, with remaining parts taken from reference TRBV5-6 and TRBJ2-7, reads DAGVTQSPTHLIKTRGQQVTLRCSPKSGHDTVSWYQQALGQGPQFIFQYYEEEERQRGNFPDRFSGHQFPNYSSELNVNALLLGDSALYLCASSLGGALDEQYFGPGTRLTVT.

This clone came up a few times. The chain carries TRBV7-3 and TRBJ1-6, with 7 bases identical to TRBD1. V gave up 5 bases and J gave up 9 bases; unmatched junction bases: 10. This CDR3 is 15 amino acids long. Germline V CDR1 and CDR2: SGHTA, FQGTGA. The CDR3 sequence is CASSLRPAGGSPLHF. The CDR3 nucleotides read TGTGCCAGCAGCCTTCGGCCGGCAGGGGGTTCACCCCTCCACTTT.

The V gene is TRBV7-6, the J gene TRBJ2-5; 12 bases agree with TRBD2. The germline CDR1 and CDR2 sequences are SGHVS and FNYEAQ. The ends lost 5 bases at V and 5 bases at J; junction bases unmatched: 9. The CDR3 has 16 residues. CDR3 DNA sequence: TGTGCCAGCAGCGCAGGAGGACTAGCGGGGAAGGAGACCCAGTACTTC. Residues: CASSAGGLAGKETQYF.

This clone was observed once. The rearrangement joins TRBV18 to TRBJ1-3; unclear D gene. The germline V gene encodes CDR1 KGHSH and CDR2 LQKENI. Trimming removed 6 bases at V and 2 bases at J, with 11 bases between. The CDR3 contains 14 residues. The CDR3 is CASSPPGTGNTIYF. The CDR3 bases are TGTGCCAGCTCCCCCCCGGGAACTGGAAACACCATATATTTT.

The chain couples TRBV5-4 to TRBJ1-2; 7 bases are shared with TRBD1. This CDR3 has 14 residues. CDR1 and CDR2 (germline): SGHNT, YYREEE (reference sequence). Trimming at V came to 4 bases and at J to 4 bases, leaving 7 bases not matched to a gene. The CDR3 coding sequence is TGTGCCAGCAGCCCAGGACAGGCTCTCTATGGCTACACCTTC. Translation: CASSPGQALYGYTF.

The gene calls are TRBV2 and TRBJ2-1; 9 positions match TRBD1. Unmatched junction bases numbered 4, after V lost 1 base and J lost 12 bases. CDR1 and CDR2 (germline): SNHLY, FYNNEI. This CDR3 contains 13 residues. CDR3 DNA: TGTGCCAGCAGTGAAGAGACAGGGGGGCGGCAGTTCTTC. Translating it yields CASSEETGGRQFF. The full variable domain, its missing parts supplied by reference TRBV2 and TRBJ2-1, is EPEVTQTPSHQVTQMGQEVILRCVPISNHLYFYWYRQILGQKVEFLVSFYNNEISEKSEIFDDQFSVERPDGSNFTLKIRSTKLEDSAMYFCASSEETGGRQFFGPGTRLTVL.